The rows below give T cell receptor beta chains drawn from one sample of a study of T-cell memory formation after mild COVID-19. MiXCR, run by TCRdb on the 5' RACE reads, gives a single entry per CDR3 protein. This repertoire shows more than 250,000 distinct CDR3 sequences, roughly a sixth found once; its top ten account for approximately 20%. The sample taken for sequencing was PBMCs or a T cell subset sorted from them (not recorded which). These TCRs come from a man younger than 30 who had mild COVID-19 (a few samples of this study predate the infection). Cell type and time point are not known. CDR3s include the opening cysteine and the closing phenylalanine or tryptophan. D genes are given only for firm matches. Not every row has a clone size; where given, it reads once, few, many or a size class.

>TRBJ1-2|few|.|TRBV5-1
CASSLAGGPRNGYTF
TGCGCCAGCAGTCTGGCGGGGGGCCCGAGAAATGGCTACACCTTC
>TRBJ1-2|.|.|TRBV4-1
CASSQEYGGYTF
TGCGCCAGCAGCCAAGAGTATGGTGGCTACACCTTC
>TRBJ2-2|few|.|TRBV12-5
CASGNPGQLNTGELFF
TGTGCTAGTGGTAACCCGGGCCAACTGAACACCGGGGAGCTGTTTTTT
>TRBJ2-1|.|TRBD1|TRBV7-9
CASSLEGQGQNEQFF
TGTGCCAGCAGCTTAGAGGGACAGGGCCAGAATGAGCAGTTCTTC
>TRBJ2-2|few|TRBD1|TRBV5-1
CASRPTGSGELFF
TGCGCCAGCAGGCCGACAGGGTCCGGGGAGCTGTTTTTT
>TRBJ1-1|.|TRBD1|TRBV7-9
CASSSTRGWTGRAEAFF
TGTGCCAGCAGCTCTACCCGTGGTTGGACAGGGAGGGCTGAAGCTTTCTTT
>TRBJ2-5|.|TRBD2|TRBV28
CASSLRVAGGAFQETQYF
TGTGCCAGCAGTTTAAGGGTAGCGGGGGGCGCCTTCCAAGAGACCCAGTACTTC
>TRBJ2-5|few|.|TRBV5-1
CASSLVGTGNQETQYF
TGCGCCAGCAGCTTGGTGGGGACCGGAAACCAAGAGACCCAGTACTTC
>TRBJ2-3|.|TRBD1|TRBV7-7
CASSSVQGNTQYF
TGTGCTAGCAGCTCAGTACAGGGGAATACGCAGTATTTT
>TRBJ1-5|few|.|TRBV4-3
CASSHERVSQPQHF
TGCGCCAGCAGCCATGAGAGGGTTAGTCAGCCCCAGCATTTT
>TRBJ2-5|.|TRBD2|TRBV7-6
CASSLRGRGVEKTQYF
TGTGCCAGCAGCTTAAGAGGGCGGGGGGTCGAAAAGACCCAGTACTTC
>TRBJ2-7|few|.|TRBV27
CASSFGGLNEQYF
TGTGCCAGCAGTTTCGGAGGGCTCAACGAGCAGTACTTC
>TRBJ1-3|few|.|TRBV7-2
CASSLGGTTSGNTIYF
TGTGCCAGCAGCTTGGGGGGGACAACCTCTGGAAACACCATATATTTT
>TRBJ2-2|many|.|TRBV7-2
CASSQGLTGELFF
TGTGCCAGCAGCCAAGGACTCACCGGGGAGCTGTTTTTT
>TRBJ2-1|.|TRBD2|TRBV24-1
CATSESLAGAYNEQFF
TGTGCCACCAGTGAGTCACTAGCGGGGGCGTACAATGAGCAGTTCTTC
>TRBJ1-4|few|.|TRBV7-8
CASSHDRWRNEKLFF
TGTGCCAGCAGCCATGACAGGTGGAGGAATGAAAAACTGTTTTTT
>TRBJ2-3|.|.|TRBV5-6
CASSLYRDSTDTQYF
TGTGCCAGCAGCTTGTATCGGGACAGCACAGATACGCAGTATTTT
>TRBJ2-3|.|.|TRBV6-5
CASSSPLGGLVDTQYF
TGTGCCAGCAGCTCTCCCCTGGGGGGGCTAGTAGATACGCAGTATTTT
>TRBJ2-1|many|TRBD2|TRBV5-1
CASSLGGGALDEQFF
TGCGCCAGCAGCTTGGGCGGGGGGGCTTTGGATGAGCAGTTCTTC
>TRBJ1-1|.|.|TRBV4-3
CASSQEARGTEAFF
TGCGCCAGCAGCCAAGAAGCCAGGGGCACTGAAGCTTTCTTT
>TRBJ1-1|few|TRBD1|TRBV20-1
CSARTGTVAFF
TGCAGTGCTAGAACCGGGACAGTAGCTTTCTTT
>TRBJ1-5|few|.|TRBV20-1
CSGSGDGNQPQHF
TGCAGTGGAAGCGGGGACGGCAATCAGCCCCAGCATTTT
>TRBJ2-5|few|.|TRBV20-1
CSARDYEETQYF
TGCAGTGCTAGGGACTACGAAGAGACCCAGTACTTC
>TRBJ1-2|few|.|TRBV27
CASSPRRGVYGYTF
TGTGCCAGCAGTCCCCGCAGGGGCGTCTATGGCTACACCTTC
>TRBJ1-6|.|.|TRBV4-3
CASSQGLRQLNSPLHF
TGCGCCAGCAGCCAAGGCCTGCGACAGCTAAATTCACCCCTCCACTTT
>TRBJ1-5|medium-sized|.|TRBV6-4
CASSDLVFCNQPQHF
TGTGCCAGCAGTGACTTGGTATTTTGCAATCAGCCCCAGCATTTT
>TRBJ1-4|many|.|TRBV7-6
CASSLRPATNEKLFF
TGTGCCAGCAGCTTAAGACCGGCAACTAATGAAAAACTGTTTTTT